Ten or more counts support the clone carrying this T cell receptor beta chain. The sample comes from a study of T cells in Graves' hyperthyroidism and ophthalmopathy. What was amplified from RNA transcripts were TCR beta CDR3 regions. With the HTBI primer set, the TCR CDR3 went through a first round of RT-PCR. MiXCR, applied by TCRdb to the multiplex PCR reads, yields one record per CDR3 protein. This sample carries about 350,000 distinct CDR3 sequences, around 14% of them seen once, and the ten largest clones take roughly 24%. The receptor was derived from a young woman with Graves' hyperthyroidism. Material for sequencing was blood.

The CDR3 DNA sequence: TGTGCCAGCAGCTTAGCGGGGGCTCTTTTTAATGAAAAACTGTTTTTT. The encoded protein is CASSLAGALFNEKLFF. This chain connects TRBV11-2 to TRBJ1-4; tentative D call: TRBD1 (6 bases). From germline, CDR1 is SGHAT and CDR2 FQNNGV. V lost 1 base and J lost 4, with 13 bases in between. The CDR3 totals 16 residues.